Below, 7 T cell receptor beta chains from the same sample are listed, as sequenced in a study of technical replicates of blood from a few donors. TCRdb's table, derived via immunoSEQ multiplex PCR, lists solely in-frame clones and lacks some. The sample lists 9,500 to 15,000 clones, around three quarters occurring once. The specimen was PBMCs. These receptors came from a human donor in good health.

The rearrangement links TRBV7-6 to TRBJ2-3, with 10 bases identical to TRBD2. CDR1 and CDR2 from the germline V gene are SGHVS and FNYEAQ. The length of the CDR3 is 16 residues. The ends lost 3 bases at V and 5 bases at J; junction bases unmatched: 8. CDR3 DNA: TGTGCCAGCAGCTTGATAACTAGCGGGGCGGGAGATACGCAGTATTTT. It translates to CASSLITSGAGDTQYF.

The CDR3 region has the DNA TGTGCCAGCTGGACAACCGGGGACATCATCGGCGGGGCTTTCTTT. It encodes CASWTTGDIIGGAFF. The V gene is TRBV6-5, the J gene TRBJ1-1; tentative D call: TRBD1 (6 bases). V lost 8 bases and J 11 bases, leaving 27 bases between the germline ends. Germline V gives CDR1 MNHEY, CDR2 SVGAGI. This CDR3 comprises 15 residues.

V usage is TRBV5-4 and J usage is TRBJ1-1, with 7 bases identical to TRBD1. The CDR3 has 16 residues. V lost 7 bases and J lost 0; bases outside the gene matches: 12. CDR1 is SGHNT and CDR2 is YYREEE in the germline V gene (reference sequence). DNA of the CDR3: TGTGCCAGCCAGATAACAGGGGACCTCATGAACACTGAAGCTTTCTTT. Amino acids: CASQITGDLMNTEAFF. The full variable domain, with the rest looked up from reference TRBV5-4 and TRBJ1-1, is ETGVTQSPTHLIKTRGQQVTLRCSSQSGHNTVSWYQQALGQGPQFIFQYYREEENGRGNFPPRFSGLQFPNYSSELNVNALELDDSALYLCASQITGDLMNTEAFFGQGTRLTVV.

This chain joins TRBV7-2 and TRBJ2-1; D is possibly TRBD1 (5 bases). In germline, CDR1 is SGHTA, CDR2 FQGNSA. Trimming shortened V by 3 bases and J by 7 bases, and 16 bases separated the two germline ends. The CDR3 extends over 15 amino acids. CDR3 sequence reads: CASSFRATLGNEQFF. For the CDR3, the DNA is TGTGCCAGCAGCTTCAGGGCAACCCTTGGGAATGAGCAGTTCTTC.

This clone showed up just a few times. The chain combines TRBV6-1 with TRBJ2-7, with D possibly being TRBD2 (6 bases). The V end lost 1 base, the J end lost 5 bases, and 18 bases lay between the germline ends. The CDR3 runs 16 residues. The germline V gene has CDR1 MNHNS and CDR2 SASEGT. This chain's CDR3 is CASSEVSVLGGNEQYF. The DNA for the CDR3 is TGTGCCAGCAGTGAAGTCTCGGTGTTGGGGGGAAACGAGCAGTACTTC.

CDR3 DNA sequence: TGTGCCAGCACCCGGGGACAATCTTACGGGGCAGATACGCAGTATTTT. Translation gives CASTRGQSYGADTQYF. This sequence joins TRBV5-8 and TRBJ2-3, with a weak D call TRBD1 (6 bases). Trimming removed 6 bases at V and 4 bases at J, with 21 bases between. Per the germline V gene, CDR1 is SGHTS and CDR2 is YDEGEE. The CDR3 loop spans 16 amino acids.

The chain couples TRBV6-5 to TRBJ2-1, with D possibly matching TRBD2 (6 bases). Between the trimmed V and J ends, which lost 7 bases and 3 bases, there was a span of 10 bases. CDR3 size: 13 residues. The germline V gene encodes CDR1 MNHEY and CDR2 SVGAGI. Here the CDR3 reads CASKTGDYNEQFF. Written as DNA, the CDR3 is TGTGCCAGCAAAACGGGAGACTACAATGAGCAGTTCTTC.